This T cell receptor beta chain was identified during a study of cytotoxic CD8 clonotypes in ibrutinib-treated CLL. Study information: Response material was collected after a median 12 months of treatment, range 6 to 36. Study results and limitations: The study found public clonotypes uncommon, contracting or stable on treatment. Clonality was elevated at ibrutinib response and had returned toward baseline at progression.

Points on this clone: Its target is unknown.

Some clones are missing from TCRdb's copy, which holds only in-frame ones; the method was immunoSEQ multiplex PCR. This table has around 330,000 clones, approximately 67% appearing once. The CDR3 is made up of 11 amino acids. Germline V gives CDR1 MNHNS, CDR2 SASEGT. With 1 base removed from V and 7 bases from J, the gap between germline ends came to 4 bases. This specimen was PBMCs, taken after 36 months of ibrutinib treatment. The genes are TRBV6-1 and TRBJ1-1, with D unresolved. This sequence originates from a human donor with chronic lymphocytic leukemia. CDR3 nucleotide sequence: TGTGCCAGCAGTGAAGTAGATGAAGCTTTCTTT. It codes for CASSEVDEAFF.